Below, 11 T cell receptor beta chains from the same sample are listed, as sequenced in a study of blood T cell repertoires in COVID-19. Profiling relied on immunoSEQ multiplex PCR, and the TCRdb table lists in-frame clones only, not all of them. The data show 200,000 to 300,000 clones, with around 87% seen just once and more than 1.3% held by the top ten. The specimen sequenced was peripheral blood. The receptors come from a middle-aged woman who had recovered from COVID-19.

The rearrangement links TRBV18 to TRBJ1-1; 8 bases fit TRBD1. CDR1 and CDR2 from the germline V gene are KGHSH and LQKENI. The CDR3 is made up of 16 amino acids. Germline trimming cut 1 base from V and 4 bases from J; bases unmatched to any gene: 8. CDR3 nucleotide sequence: TGTGCCAGCTCACCACTGGACAGGGCGGCGGTCACTGAAGCTTTCTTT. It translates to CASSPLDRAAVTEAFF.

This sequence joins TRBV6-5 and TRBJ1-1, with D tentatively TRBD1 (6 bases). The CDR3 is 15 residues long. Germline CDR1 and CDR2: MNHEY and SVGAGI. V was clipped by 6 bases and J by 3 bases, with 17 bases between them. CDR3 sequence (DNA): TGTGCCAGCAGCCAACTGGGGAGGGGGGACACTGAAGCTTTCTTT. Protein sequence: CASSQLGRGDTEAFF.

The chain links TRBV6-6 to TRBJ1-6; no clear D gene. CDR1 and CDR2 (germline): MNHNY, SVGAGI (reference sequence). V gave up 0 bases and J gave up 10 bases, with 13 bases separating them. CDR3 size: 15 residues. The CDR3 here is CASSYSEGTGSPLHF. The CDR3 DNA reads TGTGCCAGCAGTTACTCGGAGGGTACCGGGTCACCCCTCCACTTT.

The genes are TRBV3-1 (or the pseudogene TRBV3-2) and TRBJ2-1, with 13 bases fitting TRBD2. Per germline, CDR1 LGHDT and CDR2 YNNKEL (reference sequence). The CDR3 extends over 15 amino acids. V was clipped by 3 bases and J by 10 bases; unmatched bases: 6. This chain's CDR3 is CASSQGLAGFGEQFF. CDR3 nucleotides: TGTGCCAGCAGCCAGGGACTAGCGGGGTTCGGGGAGCAGTTCTTC.

This chain uses TRBV5-6 with TRBJ1-1; D remains ambiguous. The CDR3 length is 14 residues. Germline lookup yields CDR1 SGHDT and CDR2 YYEEEE. Between the trimmed V and J ends, which lost 0 bases and 0 bases, there was a span of 6 bases. The DNA of the CDR3 is TGTGCCAGCAGCTTGGGCTCGGTGAACACTGAAGCTTTCTTT. Its protein product is CASSLGSVNTEAFF.

The chain is built from TRBV29-1 and TRBJ1-1, with a tentative D call TRBD1 (6 bases). The CDR3 length is 15 residues. Per the germline V gene, CDR1 is SQVTM and CDR2 is ANQGSEA. Trimming shortened V by 4 bases and J by 0 bases, and 15 bases separated the two germline ends. CDR3 amino acids: CSVGGGRTVNTEAFF. For the CDR3, the DNA is TGCAGCGTTGGTGGAGGTCGGACAGTGAACACTGAAGCTTTCTTT.

The rearrangement joins TRBV10-3 to TRBJ1-1; no firm D call. The V gene lost 0 bases and the J gene lost 0 bases, with 11 bases spanning the gap. Per the germline V gene, CDR1 is ENHRY and CDR2 is SYGVKD. This CDR3 has 16 amino acids. DNA of the CDR3: TGTGCCATCAGTGAGTCGAGTACCCGGTTGAACACTGAAGCTTTCTTT. Its translation is CAISESSTRLNTEAFF.

This rearrangement joins TRBV28 to TRBJ1-1; tentative D call: TRBD1 (6 bases). The CDR3 has 13 residues. Trimming removed 6 bases at V and 4 bases at J, with 12 bases between. The germline V gene has CDR1 MDHEN and CDR2 SYDVKM. The CDR3 nucleotides are TGTGCCAGCAGCTTCGACAGGATCACTGAAGCTTTCTTT. Translation gives CASSFDRITEAFF. Full variable domain (outside the CDR3, taken from reference TRBV28 and TRBJ1-1): DVKVTQSSRYLVKRTGEKVFLECVQDMDHENMFWYRQDPGLGLRLIYFSYDVKMKEKGDIPEGYSVSREKKERFSLILESASTNQTSMYLCASSFDRITEAFFGQGTRLTVV.

J is TRBJ2-3 and V is TRBV9; tentatively, D is TRBD1 (7 bases). Germline V lookup: CDR1 SGDLS, CDR2 YYNGEE. This CDR3 has 18 amino acids. V lost 0 bases to trimming and J lost 4 bases, with 21 bases between them. CDR3 nucleotide sequence: TGTGCCAGCAGCGTAGAAGGAGGGGGCTTAGGTTCTCCAGATACGCAGTATTTT. This sequence encodes CASSVEGGGLGSPDTQYF.

About this clone: Other DNA sequences in this specimen translate into the identical CDR3. The V call is TRBV27, the J call TRBJ2-7, with D tentatively TRBD2 (5 bases). There are 12 residues in the CDR3. The ends were cut back, 6 bases at V and 5 bases at J, with 11 bases in the middle. Germline CDR1 reads MNHEY; CDR2 reads SMNVEV (reference sequence). The CDR3 loop reads CASSLLGDEQYF. The CDR3 DNA is TGTGCCAGCAGCCTCCTGGGAGACGAGCAGTACTTC.

This clone was counted only a few times. The V and J genes are TRBV7-2 and TRBJ2-2; 9 positions match TRBD1. The CDR3 is made up of 17 amino acids. The V segment lost 4 bases and the J segment 1 base; nucleotides outside the gene matches: 7. Germline V gene data show CDR1 as SGHTA and CDR2 as FQGNSA. Written as DNA, the CDR3 is TGTGCCAGCAGCTCGACTACGGGACAGGGGAACACCGGGGAGCTGTTTTTT. Translation gives CASSSTTGQGNTGELFF.